This T cell receptor beta chain was obtained from a study of cytomegalovirus exposure and HLA in healthy donors. On the study more broadly: There were roughly 80 million unique TCRs (from HLA-typed donors) in an early data release.

PCR involved 60 Vbeta and 13 Jbeta primers. Produced via immunoSEQ multiplex PCR; TCRdb's table is partial and in-frame only. The sample yields over 60,000 clones, 65% to 80% seen once. The sequence was obtained from an older man in good health and CMV-seronegative. Specimen: PBMCs.

The chain's CDR3 is CAWSRLGGSTGELFF. In DNA form, the CDR3 reads TGTGCCTGGAGTAGGCTAGGGGGAAGCACCGGGGAGCTGTTTTTT. This sequence joins TRBV30 and TRBJ2-2; D possibly corresponds to TRBD1 (6 bases). V lost 2 bases to trimming and J lost 4 bases, with 14 bases between them. Germline CDR1 is GTSNPN and CDR2 is SVGIG (reference sequence). This CDR3 is 15 amino acids long.